This entry lists 11 T cell receptor beta chains sequenced from one sample in a study of T-cell reconstitution after alpha-beta-depleted transplantation in children. Unique molecular identifiers featured in how the TCRbeta library was prepared. TCRdb recomputed calls from the PCR reads with MiXCR, one row per CDR3 protein. The data contain tens of thousands of distinct CDR3 sequences, less than 15% of them seen just once; the ten biggest clones take up 25% to 35%. The starting material was PBMCs, mostly from graft donor cells, obtained 180 days after TCRalphabeta/CD19-depleted stem cell transplant. These receptors were taken from a male patient aged 2 to 10 who had a stem cell transplant for acute lymphoblastic leukemia, so the T cells may come from the graft donor.

This clonotype was detected ten times or more. The V call is TRBV9, the J call TRBJ2-7; 14 bases line up with TRBD2. V was clipped by 0 bases and J by 3 bases; unmatched bases: 8. The length of the CDR3 is 18 residues. CDR1 is SGDLS and CDR2 is YYNGEE in the germline V gene. Here the CDR3 DNA reads TGTGCCAGCAGCGTAGGACCGAGGACTAGCGGGGGGTACTACGAGCAGTACTTC. Translating gives CASSVGPRTSGGYYEQYF.

The V and J genes are TRBV7-2 and TRBJ1-3; no definite D call. Between the trimmed V and J ends, which lost 5 bases and 0 bases, there was a span of 8 bases. This CDR3 is built from 14 residues. Per germline, CDR1 SGHTA and CDR2 FQGNSA. CDR3 protein: CASSLGISGNTIYF. As DNA, the CDR3 is TGTGCCAGCAGCCTAGGGATCTCTGGAAACACCATATATTTT.

The V gene is TRBV5-1, the J gene TRBJ2-5, with D perhaps matching TRBD1 (6 bases). CDR3 length: 16 amino acids. V lost 0 bases and J 1 base, leaving 13 bases between the germline ends. In germline, CDR1 is SGHRS, CDR2 YFSETQ. The CDR3 region is CASSLAPGRGQETQYF. The CDR3 DNA is TGCGCCAGCAGCTTGGCCCCTGGCAGGGGCCAAGAGACCCAGTACTTC.

The gene calls are TRBV6-1 and TRBJ2-5; a possible D gene is TRBD1 (5 bases). This CDR3 is 15 amino acids long. Between the trimmed V and J ends, which lost 5 bases and 0 bases, there was a span of 13 bases. CDR1 is MNHNS, CDR2 SASEGT, per germline. The CDR3 DNA sequence: TGTGCCAGCAGTAGGGGTACCAAGAACCAAGAGACCCAGTACTTC. Amino acids: CASSRGTKNQETQYF.

This clonotype showed up just a few times. The J gene is TRBJ1-6, the V gene TRBV15; D ambiguous. The CDR3 spans 15 residues. V was trimmed by 0 bases and J by 14 bases, leaving 17 bases between them. CDR1 is LNHNV and CDR2 is YYDKDF in the germline V gene (reference sequence). The CDR3 loop reads CATSRDGMSPGALHF. The CDR3 DNA is TGTGCCACCAGCAGAGATGGGATGTCCCCCGGGGCCCTCCACTTT.

This chain links TRBV6-5 with TRBJ2-3; 11 bases line up with TRBD2. The CDR3 runs to 15 residues. The V and J ends lost 4 bases and 0 bases, in that order; junction bases with no gene match: 0. The V gene's germline CDR1 is MNHEY and CDR2 SVGAGI. The CDR3, as DNA: TGTGCCAGCAGTTGGACTAGCGGGAGCACAGATACGCAGTATTTT. Translated: CASSWTSGSTDTQYF.

This rearrangement joins TRBV5-8 to TRBJ2-3; tentative D call: TRBD1 (6 bases). Trimming left V 2 bases short and J 7 bases short, with 11 bases between. The CDR3 has 13 residues. Germline CDR1 SGHTS, CDR2 YDEGEE. The CDR3 here is CASSFYRAYTQYF. The CDR3 DNA sequence: TGTGCCAGCAGCTTCTACAGGGCTTATACGCAGTATTTT.

This clonotype was detected only a few times. The chain couples TRBV2 to TRBJ2-2, with D perhaps being TRBD1 or TRBD2 (5 bases each). Trimming stripped 8 bases from V and 1 base from J, with 14 bases between. Per germline, CDR1 SNHLY and CDR2 FYNNEI. The length of the CDR3 is 15 residues. The CDR3 is CASERDRMNTGELFF. Here the CDR3 DNA reads TGTGCCAGCGAACGGGACCGGATGAACACCGGGGAGCTGTTTTTT.

The V and J genes are TRBV7-9 and TRBJ1-2; D is possibly TRBD1 (6 bases). The CDR3 consists of 13 residues. CDR1 SEHNR and CDR2 FQNEAQ come from the germline V gene (reference sequence). V was clipped by 5 bases and J by 8 bases, with 15 bases between them. The CDR3 sequence is CASSKGQPRGYTF. CDR3 in DNA: TGTGCCAGCAGCAAAGGACAGCCTCGCGGCTACACCTTC.

This clonotype was seen ten or more times. The rearrangement uses TRBV7-9 and TRBJ2-7; D remains ambiguous. Looked up from germline, CDR1 is SEHNR and CDR2 is FQNEAQ (reference sequence). The CDR3 runs to 17 residues. The V and J ends lost 3 bases and 2 bases respectively, with 20 bases between them. The CDR3 DNA follows: TGTGCCAGCAGCTTCCCCCAAGGCGGAGTATTCACCTACGAGCAGTACTTC. It codes for CASSFPQGGVFTYEQYF.

J is TRBJ2-7 and V is TRBV6-5; tentative D call: TRBD2 (6 bases). Germline V lookup: CDR1 MNHEY, CDR2 SVGAGI. Trimming took off 4 bases at V and 2 bases at J, with 15 bases between the two ends. This CDR3 region has 15 residues. Written as DNA, the CDR3 is TGTGCCAGCAGTTTGGGGAGTAGCGGAACCTACGAGCAGTACTTC. Residues: CASSLGSSGTYEQYF.